This T cell receptor beta chain was profiled in a study of identical twins. This clonotype was seen many times. One entry per CDR3 protein results from TCRdb running MiXCR on the 5' RACE reads. The sample holds approximately 630,000 distinct CDR3 sequences; around 7.4% are singletons and the top ten take 1.6%. Per the germline V gene, CDR1 is DFQATT and CDR2 is SNEGSKA (reference sequence). V lost 2 bases and J lost 5; bases outside the gene matches: 16. The CDR3 spans 17 residues. These same records also appear under a second study, on yellow fever vaccine responses in identical twins.

The TCR originated in a woman aged 18-30 years in good health. The sample taken for sequencing was PBMCs. The chain employs TRBV20-1 and TRBJ2-5, with 8 bases lining up with TRBD2. The CDR3 here is CSARRLTELRGVETQYF. DNA of the CDR3: TGCAGTGCTAGACGTCTCACCGAATTGCGGGGGGTCGAGACCCAGTACTTC.